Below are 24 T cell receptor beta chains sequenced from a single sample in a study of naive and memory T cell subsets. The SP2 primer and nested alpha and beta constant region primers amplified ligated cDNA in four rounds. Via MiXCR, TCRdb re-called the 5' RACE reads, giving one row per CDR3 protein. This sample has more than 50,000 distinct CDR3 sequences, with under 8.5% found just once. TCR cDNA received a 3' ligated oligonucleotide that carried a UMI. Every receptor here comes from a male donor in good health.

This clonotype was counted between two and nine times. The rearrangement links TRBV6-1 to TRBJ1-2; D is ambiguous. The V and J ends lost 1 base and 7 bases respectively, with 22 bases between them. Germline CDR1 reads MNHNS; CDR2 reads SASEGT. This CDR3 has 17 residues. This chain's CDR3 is CASSEDNFLTRASGYTF. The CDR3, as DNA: TGTGCCAGCAGTGAAGACAATTTTCTGACCCGGGCATCTGGCTACACCTTC.

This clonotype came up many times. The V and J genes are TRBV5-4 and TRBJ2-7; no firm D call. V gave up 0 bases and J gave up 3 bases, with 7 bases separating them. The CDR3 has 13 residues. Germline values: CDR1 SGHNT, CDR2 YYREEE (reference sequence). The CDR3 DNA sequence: TGTGCCAGCAGCTTGGCCTGGGGCTACGAGCAGTACTTC. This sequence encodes CASSLAWGYEQYF. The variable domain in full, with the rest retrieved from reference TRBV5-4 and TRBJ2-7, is ETGVTQSPTHLIKTRGQQVTLRCSSQSGHNTVSWYQQALGQGPQFIFQYYREEENGRGNFPPRFSGLQFPNYSSELNVNALELDDSALYLCASSLAWGYEQYFGPGTRLTVT.

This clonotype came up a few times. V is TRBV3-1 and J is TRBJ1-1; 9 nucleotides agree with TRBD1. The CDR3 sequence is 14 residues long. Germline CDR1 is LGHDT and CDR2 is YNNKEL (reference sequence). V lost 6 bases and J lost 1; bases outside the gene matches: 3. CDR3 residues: CASRRTGANTEAFF. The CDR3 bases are TGTGCCAGCAGGAGGACAGGGGCGAACACTGAAGCTTTCTTT.

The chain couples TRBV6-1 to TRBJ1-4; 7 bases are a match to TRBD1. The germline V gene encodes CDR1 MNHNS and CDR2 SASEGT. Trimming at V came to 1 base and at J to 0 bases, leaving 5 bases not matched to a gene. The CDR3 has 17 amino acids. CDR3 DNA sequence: TGTGCCAGCAGTGAAGGACAGGGACAAACAACTAATGAAAAACTGTTTTTT. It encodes CASSEGQGQTTNEKLFF.

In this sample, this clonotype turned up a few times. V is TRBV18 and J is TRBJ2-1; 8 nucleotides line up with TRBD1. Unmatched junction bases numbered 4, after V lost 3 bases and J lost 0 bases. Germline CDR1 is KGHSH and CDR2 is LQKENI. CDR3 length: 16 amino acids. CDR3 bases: TGTGCCAGCTCACCGACAGGGGCCAACTCCTACAATGAGCAGTTCTTC. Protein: CASSPTGANSYNEQFF.

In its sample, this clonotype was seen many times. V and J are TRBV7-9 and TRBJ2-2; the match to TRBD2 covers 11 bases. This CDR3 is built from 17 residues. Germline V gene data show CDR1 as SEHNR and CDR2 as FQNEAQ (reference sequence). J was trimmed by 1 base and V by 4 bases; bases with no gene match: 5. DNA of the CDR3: TGTGCCAGCAGCTATTGGGGACTAGCGGAGAACACCGGGGAGCTGTTTTTT. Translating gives CASSYWGLAENTGELFF.

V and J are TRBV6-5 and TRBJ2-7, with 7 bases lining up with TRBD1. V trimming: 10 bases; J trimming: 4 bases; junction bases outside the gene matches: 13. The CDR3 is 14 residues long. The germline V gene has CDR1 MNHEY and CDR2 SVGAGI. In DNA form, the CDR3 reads TGTGCCACCCTAAAGGACAGGCCCCCGTACGAGCAGTACTTC. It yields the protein CATLKDRPPYEQYF.

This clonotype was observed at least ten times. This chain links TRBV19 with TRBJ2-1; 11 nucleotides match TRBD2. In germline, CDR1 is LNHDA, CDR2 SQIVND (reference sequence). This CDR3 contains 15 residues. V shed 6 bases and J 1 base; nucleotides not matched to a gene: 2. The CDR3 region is CASRTSGSSYNEQFF. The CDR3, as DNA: TGTGCCAGTAGAACTAGCGGGAGTTCCTACAATGAGCAGTTCTTC. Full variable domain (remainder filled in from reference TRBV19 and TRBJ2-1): DGGITQSPKYLFRKEGQNVTLSCEQNLNHDAMYWYRQDPGQGLRLIYYSQIVNDFQKGDIAEGYSVSREKKESFPLTVTSAQKNPTAFYLCASRTSGSSYNEQFFGPGTRLTVL.

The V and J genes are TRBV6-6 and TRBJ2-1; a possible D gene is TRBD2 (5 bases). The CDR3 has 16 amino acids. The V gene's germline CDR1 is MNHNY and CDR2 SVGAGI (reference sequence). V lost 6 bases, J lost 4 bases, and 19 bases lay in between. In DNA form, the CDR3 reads TGTGCCAGCAGCCCCGAGGCGCTTCGGACTTACAATGAGCAGTTCTTC. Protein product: CASSPEALRTYNEQFF.

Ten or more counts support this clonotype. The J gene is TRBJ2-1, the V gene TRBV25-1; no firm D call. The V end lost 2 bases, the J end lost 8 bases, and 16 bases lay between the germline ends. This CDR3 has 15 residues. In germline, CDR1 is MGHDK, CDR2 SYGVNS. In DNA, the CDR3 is TGTGCCAGCAGTGAACTGAGGAGCACATATCATGAGCAGTTCTTC. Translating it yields CASSELRSTYHEQFF.

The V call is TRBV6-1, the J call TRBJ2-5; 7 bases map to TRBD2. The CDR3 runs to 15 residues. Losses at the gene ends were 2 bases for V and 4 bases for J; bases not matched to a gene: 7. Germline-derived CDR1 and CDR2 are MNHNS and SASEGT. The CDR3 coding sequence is TGTGCCAGCAGTGAAAGCGCGGGGGTTGGAGAGACCCAGTACTTC. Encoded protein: CASSESAGVGETQYF.

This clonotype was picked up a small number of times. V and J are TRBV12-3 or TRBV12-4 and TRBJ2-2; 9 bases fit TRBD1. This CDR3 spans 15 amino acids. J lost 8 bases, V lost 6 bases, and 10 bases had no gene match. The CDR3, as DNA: TGTGCCAGCAGGGCCGGGACAGGGAAGTCGGGGGAGCTGTTTTTT. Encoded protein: CASRAGTGKSGELFF.

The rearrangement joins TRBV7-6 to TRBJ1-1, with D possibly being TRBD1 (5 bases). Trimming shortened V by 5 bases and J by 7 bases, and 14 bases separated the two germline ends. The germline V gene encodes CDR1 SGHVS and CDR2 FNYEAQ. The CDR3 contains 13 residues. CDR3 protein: CASSQGTKNEAFF. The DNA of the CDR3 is TGTGCCAGCAGCCAAGGGACCAAAAATGAAGCTTTCTTT.

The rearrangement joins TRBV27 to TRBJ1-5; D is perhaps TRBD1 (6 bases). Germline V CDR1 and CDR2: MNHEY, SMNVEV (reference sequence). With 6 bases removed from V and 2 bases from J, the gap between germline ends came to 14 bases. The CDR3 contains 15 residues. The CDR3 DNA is TGTGCCAGCAGCCCGGGGGCGGTAGGCAATCAGCCCCAGCATTTT. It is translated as CASSPGAVGNQPQHF.

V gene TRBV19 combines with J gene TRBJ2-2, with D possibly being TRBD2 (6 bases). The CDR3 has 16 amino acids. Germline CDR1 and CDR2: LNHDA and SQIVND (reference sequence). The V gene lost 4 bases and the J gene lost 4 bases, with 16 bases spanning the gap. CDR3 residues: CASSTGLLGSTGELFF. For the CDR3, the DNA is TGTGCCAGTAGTACGGGACTCTTAGGGAGCACCGGGGAGCTGTTTTTT.

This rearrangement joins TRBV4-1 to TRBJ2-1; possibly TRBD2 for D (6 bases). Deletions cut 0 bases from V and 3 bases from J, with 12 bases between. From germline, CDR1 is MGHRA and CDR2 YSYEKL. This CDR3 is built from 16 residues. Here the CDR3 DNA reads TGCGCCAGCAGCCAAGAGCCTTTGGGGGGCTACAATGAGCAGTTCTTC. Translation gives CASSQEPLGGYNEQFF.

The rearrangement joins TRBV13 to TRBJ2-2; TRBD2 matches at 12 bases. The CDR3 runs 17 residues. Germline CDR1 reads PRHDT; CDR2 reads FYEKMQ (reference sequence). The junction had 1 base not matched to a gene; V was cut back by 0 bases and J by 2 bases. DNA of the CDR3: TGTGCCAGCAGCTTAGGACTAGCGGGGGGCAACACCGGGGAGCTGTTTTTT. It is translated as CASSLGLAGGNTGELFF. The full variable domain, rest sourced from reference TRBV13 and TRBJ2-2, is AAGVIQSPRHLIKEKRETATLKCYPIPRHDTVYWYQQGPGQDPQFLISFYEKMQSDKGSIPDRFSAQQFSDYHSELNMSSLELGDSALYFCASSLGLAGGNTGELFFGEGSRLTVL.

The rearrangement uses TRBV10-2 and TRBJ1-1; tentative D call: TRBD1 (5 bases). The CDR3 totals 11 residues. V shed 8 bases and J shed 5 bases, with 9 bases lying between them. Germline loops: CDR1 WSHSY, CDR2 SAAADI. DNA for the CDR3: TGCGCCAGCCGTCCAGGGACTGAAGCTTTCTTT. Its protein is CASRPGTEAFF.

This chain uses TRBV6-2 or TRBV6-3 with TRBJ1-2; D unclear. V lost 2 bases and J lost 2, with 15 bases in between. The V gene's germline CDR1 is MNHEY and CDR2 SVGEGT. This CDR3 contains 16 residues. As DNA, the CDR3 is TGTGCCAGCAGTTACGGCGGCCCAGAGTCCAACTATGGCTACACCTTC. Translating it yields CASSYGGPESNYGYTF.

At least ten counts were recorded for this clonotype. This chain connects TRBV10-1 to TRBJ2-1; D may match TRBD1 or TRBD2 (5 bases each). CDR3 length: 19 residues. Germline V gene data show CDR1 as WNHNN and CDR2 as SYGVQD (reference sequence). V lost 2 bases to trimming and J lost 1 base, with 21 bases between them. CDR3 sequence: CASSESPGPYTRSYNEQFF. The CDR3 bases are TGCGCCAGCAGTGAGAGTCCGGGACCCTACACGAGGTCCTACAATGAGCAGTTCTTC.

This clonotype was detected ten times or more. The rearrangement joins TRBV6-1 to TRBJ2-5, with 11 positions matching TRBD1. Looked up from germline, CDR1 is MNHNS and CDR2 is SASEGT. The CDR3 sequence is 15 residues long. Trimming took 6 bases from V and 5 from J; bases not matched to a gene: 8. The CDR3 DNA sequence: TGTGCCAGCAGGCAGTGGACAGGGGGCGAGGAGACCCAGTACTTC. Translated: CASRQWTGGEETQYF.

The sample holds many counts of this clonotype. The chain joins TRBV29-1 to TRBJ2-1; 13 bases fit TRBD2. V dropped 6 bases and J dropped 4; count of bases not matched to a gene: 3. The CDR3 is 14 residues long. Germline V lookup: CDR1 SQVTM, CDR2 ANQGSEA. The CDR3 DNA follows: TGCAGCGTCTGGACTAGCGGGAGTTACAATGAGCAGTTCTTC. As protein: CSVWTSGSYNEQFF.

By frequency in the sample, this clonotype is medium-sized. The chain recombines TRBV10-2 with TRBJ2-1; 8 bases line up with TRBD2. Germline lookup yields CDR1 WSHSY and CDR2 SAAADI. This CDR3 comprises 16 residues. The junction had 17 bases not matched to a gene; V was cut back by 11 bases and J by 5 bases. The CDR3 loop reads CASLRLAGGLDNEQFF. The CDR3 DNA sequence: TGCGCCTCCCTAAGGCTGGCGGGAGGCCTAGACAATGAGCAGTTCTTC.

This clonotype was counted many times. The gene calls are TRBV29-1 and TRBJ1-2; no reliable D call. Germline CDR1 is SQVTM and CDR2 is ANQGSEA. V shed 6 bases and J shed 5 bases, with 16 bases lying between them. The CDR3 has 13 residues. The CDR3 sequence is CSVMDAMAYGYTF. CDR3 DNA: TGCAGCGTCATGGACGCCATGGCATATGGCTACACCTTC.